This TCR beta chain appears in the sequencing data of a study of PD-L1 blockade in urothelial cancer. Study at large: Starting in about 2014, patients were given atezolizumab (1,200 mg intravenously every 3 weeks). A median of 141,255 T cells was found in the blood samples.

TCRdb's table, derived via immunoSEQ multiplex PCR, lists solely in-frame clones and lacks some. The data hold 86,000 or so clones, with more than 70% observed a single time. Trimming took off 8 bases at V and 0 bases at J, with 17 bases between the two ends. This CDR3 has 16 residues. Looked up from germline, CDR1 is MNHEY and CDR2 is SMNVEV (reference sequence). Time point noted: pretreatment peripheral blood. This receptor was taken from a man in his sixties with urothelial cancer. The chain combines TRBV27 with TRBJ1-3; no reliable D call. Sequencing was performed on PBMCs, taken around atezolizumab (anti-PD-L1) treatment. The DNA for the CDR3 is TGTGCCAGCGCGGGCCGAGGCAGCATCTCTGGAAACACCATATATTTT. Amino acids: CASAGRGSISGNTIYF.